These 26 T cell receptor beta chains originate from one sample sequenced in a study of T cells after yellow fever vaccination. TCRdb itself ran the 5' RACE reads through MiXCR, one entry per CDR3 protein. The sample yields roughly 150,000 distinct CDR3 sequences, roughly 8.2% seen once. The specimen was CD4+ T cells sorted from PBMCs, collected 5 days after the yellow fever booster vaccination. These receptor sequences come from a man aged 25-40 years who received the YFV17D yellow fever vaccine.

This clonotype occurred many times. J is TRBJ2-2 and V is TRBV6-5; D possibly corresponds to TRBD2 (5 bases). The CDR3 is 12 residues long. Germline assignment: CDR1 MNHEY and CDR2 SVGAGI. Trimming took 8 bases from V and 9 from J, leaving 13 bases between them. The CDR3 sequence is CASAGRERELFF. Here the CDR3 DNA reads TGTGCCAGCGCCGGCCGGGAAAGGGAGCTGTTTTTT.

This clonotype was observed at least ten times. The V gene is TRBV19, the J gene TRBJ2-2; D is unclear. Germline V lookup: CDR1 LNHDA, CDR2 SQIVND (reference sequence). This CDR3 spans 15 amino acids. V dropped 6 bases and J dropped 0 bases, with 11 bases sitting between them. In DNA form, the CDR3 reads TGTGCCAGTAGACGTGCCCTCGCGAACACCGGGGAGCTGTTTTTT. Translating gives CASRRALANTGELFF.

The V call is TRBV11-2, the J call TRBJ2-2; D not certain. Trimming took off 5 bases at V and 8 bases at J, with 21 bases between the two ends. Germline values: CDR1 SGHAT, CDR2 FQNNGV. The CDR3 runs to 16 residues. In DNA form, the CDR3 reads TGTGCCAGCAGCATAAATCCGGGCCCCCCGTCGGGGGAGCTGTTTTTT. As protein: CASSINPGPPSGELFF.

Concerning this clonotype itself: Just one base apart from a much larger clone, this may be a read error. The CDR3 DNA reads as TGTGCCAGCAGCCCACATATTAACGCGAGCACCGGGGAGCTGTTTTTT. This codes for CASSPHINASTGELFF. This chain links TRBV7-8 with TRBJ2-2; D not certain. This CDR3 contains 16 residues. Germline CDR1 and CDR2: SGHVS and FQNEAQ. V was shortened by 5 bases and J by 4 bases, with 17 bases between the two germline ends. Supplemented by reference TRBV7-8 and TRBJ2-2, the full variable domain reads GAGVSQSPRYKVAKRGQDVALRCDPISGHVSLFWYQQALGQGPEFLTYFQNEAQLDKSGLPSDRFFAERPEGSVSTLKIQRTQQEDSAVYLCASSPHINASTGELFFGEGSRLTVL.

This clonotype occurred many times. This sequence joins TRBV5-5 and TRBJ2-5, with D possibly matching TRBD2 (5 bases). This CDR3 is 15 amino acids long. Germline V lookup: CDR1 SGHKS, CDR2 YYEKEE (reference sequence). Trimming left V 4 bases short and J 5 bases short, with 18 bases between. This CDR3 reads CASSVGVHHRETQYF. DNA for the CDR3: TGTGCCAGCAGCGTCGGGGTCCACCACCGGGAGACCCAGTACTTC.

As concerns this clonotype: A clone one base away is much larger, so this may be a read error. The chain is built from TRBV20-1 and TRBJ2-2; TRBD2 aligns across 8 bases. The CDR3 covers 17 residues. The germline V gene encodes CDR1 DFQATT and CDR2 SNEGSKA (reference sequence). V lost 4 bases to trimming and J lost 1 base; unmatched junction nucleotides: 11. CDR3 nucleotide sequence: TGCAGTGCTATAAAGGGCGCGGGAGGACTGAACACCGGGGAGCTGTTTTTT. This codes for CSAIKGAGGLNTGELFF.

This clonotype was counted ten times or more. The CDR3 DNA is TGCGCCAGCAGCTTTCGCTCGGGAGGAGATACGCAGTATTTT. Protein product: CASSFRSGGDTQYF. This rearrangement joins TRBV5-1 to TRBJ2-3; 7 nucleotides match TRBD2. V gave up 2 bases and J gave up 5 bases; unmatched junction bases: 5. CDR1 SGHRS and CDR2 YFSETQ come from the germline V gene. The CDR3 is 14 residues long.

The chain employs TRBV18 and TRBJ2-3; D uncertain. From germline, CDR1 is KGHSH and CDR2 LQKENI. This CDR3 comprises 11 residues. The ends were cut back, 8 bases at V and 4 bases at J, with 7 bases in the middle. The CDR3: CASGPADTQYF. CDR3 DNA: TGTGCCAGCGGCCCGGCAGATACGCAGTATTTT. The full variable domain, completed using reference TRBV18 and TRBJ2-3, is NAGVMQNPRHLVRRRGQEARLRCSPMKGHSHVYWYRQLPEEGLKFMVYLQKENIIDESGMPKERFSAEFPKEGPSILRIQQVVRGDSAAYFCASGPADTQYFGPGTRLTVL.

This clonotype was recorded at least ten times. This chain joins TRBV29-1 and TRBJ2-3; D unresolved. Per the germline V gene, CDR1 is SQVTM and CDR2 is ANQGSEA. Trimming left V 2 bases short and J 2 bases short, with 8 bases between. This CDR3 has 13 amino acids. The CDR3 spells CSVEIVATDTQYF. The CDR3 bases are TGCAGCGTTGAAATAGTAGCCACAGATACGCAGTATTTT.

This clonotype was counted ten times or more. The genes are TRBV29-1 and TRBJ2-5, with a weak D call TRBD1 (6 bases). V lost 7 bases and J lost 2, with 11 bases in between. The CDR3 extends over 12 amino acids. The germline CDR1 and CDR2 sequences are SQVTM and ANQGSEA. DNA for the CDR3: TGCAGCGCTGCACAGGGACAAGAGACCCAGTACTTC. This translates into CSAAQGQETQYF.

This clonotype was counted many times. This chain uses TRBV19 with TRBJ2-1; TRBD2 agrees at 7 bases. Unmatched junction bases numbered 7, after V lost 3 bases and J lost 8 bases. Germline CDR1 reads LNHDA; CDR2 reads SQIVND (reference sequence). This CDR3 has 14 amino acids. DNA for the CDR3: TGTGCCAGTAGTATTGGGGACTATAACTATGAGCAGTTCTTC. Protein sequence: CASSIGDYNYEQFF.

Many counts were recorded for this clonotype. The chain joins TRBV7-2 to TRBJ2-5, with TRBD2 matching 9 bases. This CDR3 has 14 residues. V lost 2 bases, J lost 5 bases, and 3 bases stayed unmatched. Per germline, CDR1 SGHTA and CDR2 FQGNSA. In DNA form, the CDR3 reads TGTGCCAGCAGCTTACTAGCGGGATATGAGACCCAGTACTTC. Its translation is CASSLLAGYETQYF.

This clonotype has at least ten counts. CDR3 sequence (DNA): TGTGCCAGCAGTCTCCGGACTAGCGGGAGCGAGCAGTTCTTC. Amino acids: CASSLRTSGSEQFF. The chain couples TRBV12-3 or TRBV12-4 to TRBJ2-1; 13 bases agree with TRBD2. With V trimmed by 5 bases and J by 10 bases, 5 bases remained unmatched. CDR3 size: 14 residues.

The chain uses TRBV2 and TRBJ2-1; D not resolved. The CDR3 has 14 amino acids. Trimming left V 6 bases short and J 0 bases short, with 9 bases between. The V gene's germline CDR1 is SNHLY and CDR2 FYNNEI. The CDR3 loop reads CASRYGSSYNEQFF. The CDR3 DNA reads TGTGCCAGCAGGTACGGAAGCTCCTACAATGAGCAGTTCTTC.

As to this clonotype: A much larger clone differs from this one at a single base, so this may be a read error. The V call is TRBV10-3, the J call TRBJ2-3; perhaps TRBD2 as D (5 bases). Trimming took off 7 bases at V and 5 bases at J, with 13 bases between the two ends. From germline, CDR1 is ENHRY and CDR2 SYGVKD. The CDR3 is 13 residues long. DNA of the CDR3: TGTGCCATCATGGAGCGGAACAAAGATACGCAGTATTTT. This encodes CAIMERNKDTQYF.

This clonotype was picked up many times. The chain has TRBV27 and TRBJ1-4; possible D gene TRBD1, 6 bases. The CDR3 is 14 residues long. Trimming took off 6 bases at V and 10 bases at J, with 18 bases between the two ends. Germline V lookup: CDR1 MNHEY, CDR2 SMNVEV (reference sequence). The CDR3 loop reads CASRPDWDMGKLFF. As DNA, the CDR3 is TGTGCCAGCAGACCCGATTGGGACATGGGAAAACTGTTTTTT. The full variable domain, with the rest looked up from reference TRBV27 and TRBJ1-4, is EAQVTQNPRYLITVTGKKLTVTCSQNMNHEYMSWYRQDPGLGLRQIYYSMNVEVTDKGDVPEGYKVSRKEKRNFPLILESPSPNQTSLYFCASRPDWDMGKLFFGSGTQLSVL.

This clonotype appeared many times. The chain has TRBV7-2 and TRBJ1-6, with a possible D match to TRBD1 (6 bases). The V end was cut by 5 bases, the J end by 4 bases, with 9 bases between. The CDR3 totals 14 residues. CDR1 is SGHTA, CDR2 FQGNSA, per germline. In DNA, the CDR3 is TGTGCCAGCAGCCCAGGACAGTATAATTCACCCCTCCACTTT. It translates to CASSPGQYNSPLHF.

In this sample, this clonotype turned up many times. This rearrangement joins TRBV12-3 or TRBV12-4 to TRBJ2-7; D gene unclear. This CDR3 is 13 amino acids long. V was shortened by 5 bases and J by 2 bases, with 10 bases between the two germline ends. In DNA form, the CDR3 reads TGTGCCAGCAGTAGGACCGCACCCTACGAGCAGTACTTC. It specifies CASSRTAPYEQYF.

In its sample, this clonotype was seen many times. This rearrangement joins TRBV4-3 to TRBJ2-7, with D possibly being TRBD2 (6 bases). The V end lost 4 bases, the J end lost 4 bases, and 17 bases lay between the germline ends. This CDR3 has 15 amino acids. CDR1 LGHNA and CDR2 YSLEER come from the germline V gene. CDR3 sequence reads: CASSRHRDSPYEQYF. CDR3 bases: TGCGCCAGCAGCCGGCACCGGGACTCACCGTACGAGCAGTACTTC.

This clonotype came up many times. CDR3: CASSYSGRDLGEQFF. CDR3 DNA sequence: TGTGCCAGCAGTTACAGCGGGAGGGACTTGGGTGAGCAGTTCTTC. J is TRBJ2-1 and V is TRBV6-5, with 10 bases fitting TRBD2. The CDR3 loop spans 15 amino acids. The germline gives CDR1 MNHEY, CDR2 SVGAGI. V was pared by 2 bases and J by 9 bases, with 7 bases of the junction left unmatched.

This clonotype was detected many times. The chain recombines TRBV18 with TRBJ2-3, with a weak D call TRBD2 (6 bases). Germline loops: CDR1 KGHSH, CDR2 LQKENI. Deletions cut 3 bases from V and 6 bases from J, with 16 bases between. This CDR3 has 15 amino acids. The chain's CDR3 is CASSPTSRDLDTQYF. In nucleotides, the CDR3 is TGTGCCAGCTCACCGACCTCGCGGGATTTGGATACGCAGTATTTT.

The V gene is TRBV7-6, the J gene TRBJ2-7, with TRBD1 matching over 10 bases. The V segment lost 5 bases and the J segment 3 bases; nucleotides outside the gene matches: 7. From germline, CDR1 is SGHVS and CDR2 FNYEAQ. The CDR3 runs 15 residues. The CDR3 spells CASSRATGGNYEQYF. The DNA for the CDR3 is TGTGCCAGCAGCCGGGCGACAGGGGGCAACTACGAGCAGTACTTC.

In this sample, this clonotype turned up many times. The chain joins TRBV6-5 to TRBJ1-5; 7 nucleotides align to TRBD1. Germline V gene lookup returns CDR1 MNHEY and CDR2 SVGAGI. This CDR3 is 15 amino acids long. J gave up 0 bases and V 6 bases, and 5 bases lay outside the gene matches. The CDR3 bases are TGTGCCAGCAGAACCCGGGACAGTAGCAATCAGCCCCAGCATTTT. It yields the protein CASRTRDSSNQPQHF.

The table lists this clonotype with many counts. J is TRBJ2-7 and V is TRBV20-1, with 11 positions matching TRBD2. Germline CDR1 is DFQATT and CDR2 is SNEGSKA (reference sequence). Trimming at V came to 5 bases and at J to 6 bases, leaving 9 bases not matched to a gene. The CDR3 loop spans 14 amino acids. CDR3 bases: TGCAGTGCTTACGATAGCGGGAGGGCCGGCGAGCAGTACTTC. As protein: CSAYDSGRAGEQYF.

This clonotype was picked up many times. The J gene is TRBJ2-7, the V gene TRBV14, with D perhaps matching TRBD1 (6 bases). This CDR3 is 15 amino acids long. Germline CDR1 is SGHDN and CDR2 is FVKESK. Trimming left V 3 bases short and J 0 bases short, with 12 bases between. The CDR3 DNA sequence: TGTGCCAGCAGCCACCCCAAGACAGGCTCCTACGAGCAGTACTTC. It specifies CASSHPKTGSYEQYF.

This clonotype came up many times. This rearrangement joins TRBV25-1 to TRBJ2-3; tentatively, D is TRBD2 (5 bases). This CDR3 comprises 14 residues. V was cut by 4 bases and J by 2 bases, with 10 bases left in between. CDR1 is MGHDK and CDR2 is SYGVNS in the germline V gene. Here the CDR3 reads CASSGRRITDTQYF. As DNA, the CDR3 is TGTGCCAGCAGTGGGAGGCGGATCACAGATACGCAGTATTTT.